These T cell receptor beta chains were read from a single sample in a study of T cell responses to AZD1222 COVID-19 vaccine. Clones were read by immunoSEQ multiplex PCR, and TCRdb kept only the in-frame ones, dropping some. The sample contains over 120,000 clones, about 92% of which appear only once. The source was peripheral blood, collected after recovery from COVID-19. The receptors here all came from an adult who had recovered from COVID-19. Each CDR3 is given with its conserved first and last residue. The D gene is left open where the match is weak. Clone size is stated in some rows and not others, as once, few, many or a class when expanded.

>TRBD1|TRBV28|once|TRBJ1-5
CASSPGTGGGQPQHF
TGTGCCAGCAGTCCCGGGACAGGGGGCGGTCAGCCCCAGCATTTT
>.|TRBV7-9|.|TRBJ2-7
CASSGGTGSYEQYF
TGTGCCAGCAGCGGTGGGACTGGCTCCTACGAGCAGTACTTC
>.|TRBV29-1|.|TRBJ2-2
CRGEPKGRSGELFF
TGCAGGGGGGAACCCAAAGGACGGTCGGGGGAGCTGTTTTTT
>.|TRBV5-4|.|TRBJ2-3
CASSLRREWTDTQYF
TGTGCCAGCAGCTTGAGACGGGAGTGGACAGATACGCAGTATTTT
>.|TRBV19|.|TRBJ1-1
CASSLTGRLSMNTEAFF
TGTGCCAGTAGCCTCACAGGGAGACTTTCGATGAACACTGAAGCTTTCTTT
>.|TRBV5-4|.|TRBJ2-1
CASSIPGPIGLDEQFF
TGTGCCAGCAGCATACCGGGGCCGATAGGTCTGGATGAGCAGTTCTTC
>TRBD2|TRBV19|.|TRBJ2-5
CASSPSGGRETQYF
TGTGCCAGTAGTCCCTCGGGCGGGAGGGAGACCCAGTACTTC
>.|TRBV28|.|TRBJ1-4
CASSPRGGAGYEKLFF
TGTGCCAGCAGTCCGCGTGGAGGGGCAGGGTACGAAAAACTGTTTTTT
>.|TRBV5-5|once|TRBJ2-7
CASSLAKTSYRYEQYF
TGTGCCAGCAGCTTGGCCAAGACTAGTTACCGCTACGAGCAGTACTTC
>TRBD1|TRBV19|.|TRBJ2-7
CASTEGQGSIYEQYF
TGTGCCAGCACAGAGGGACAGGGCTCCATCTACGAGCAGTACTTC
>TRBD1|TRBV2|few|TRBJ2-7
CASSGARDRVNYEQYF
TGTGCCAGCAGTGGAGCCCGGGACAGGGTCAACTACGAGCAGTACTTC
>.|TRBV5-1|.|TRBJ2-7
CASSWDPRDEQYF
TGCGCCAGCAGCTGGGACCCGAGGGACGAGCAGTACTTC
>TRBD2|TRBV19|.|TRBJ2-3
CASSIERGGTDTQYF
TGTGCCAGTAGTATAGAGCGGGGGGGCACAGATACGCAGTATTTT
>TRBD1|TRBV29-1|.|TRBJ2-7
CSARDRVYEQYF
TGCAGCGCCCGTGACAGGGTATACGAGCAGTACTTC
>TRBD1|TRBV4-1|once|TRBJ1-1
CASSQGTGTEAFF
TGCGCCAGCAGCCAGGGGACAGGGACTGAAGCTTTCTTT
>.|TRBV6-5|.|TRBJ1-1
CASSYSGGAAEAFF
TGTGCCAGCAGTTACTCGGGCGGCGCCGCTGAAGCTTTCTTT
>.|TRBV6-1|.|TRBJ1-1
CASSESRGTEAFF
TGTGCCAGCAGTGAGTCGAGGGGAACTGAAGCTTTCTTT
>.|TRBV11-1|.|TRBJ2-1
CASSLDPGLYNEQFF
TGTGCCAGCAGCTTAGATCCGGGACTGTACAATGAGCAGTTCTTC
>TRBD1|TRBV27|.|TRBJ2-7
CASSSRGTGVIEQYF
TGTGCCAGCAGTTCCCGCGGGACAGGGGTCATCGAGCAGTACTTC
>.|TRBV18|.|TRBJ2-7
CASSFEPRGASSYEQYF
TGTGCCAGCTCATTCGAGCCCCGGGGCGCTAGCTCCTACGAGCAGTACTTC
>.|TRBV27|.|TRBJ1-1
CASSDGALNTEAFF
TGTGCCAGCAGTGATGGGGCCCTGAACACTGAAGCTTTCTTT
>TRBD2|TRBV30|.|TRBJ2-3
CAWSGAGGNTDTQYF
TGTGCCTGGTCCGGGGCGGGAGGGAACACAGATACGCAGTATTTT